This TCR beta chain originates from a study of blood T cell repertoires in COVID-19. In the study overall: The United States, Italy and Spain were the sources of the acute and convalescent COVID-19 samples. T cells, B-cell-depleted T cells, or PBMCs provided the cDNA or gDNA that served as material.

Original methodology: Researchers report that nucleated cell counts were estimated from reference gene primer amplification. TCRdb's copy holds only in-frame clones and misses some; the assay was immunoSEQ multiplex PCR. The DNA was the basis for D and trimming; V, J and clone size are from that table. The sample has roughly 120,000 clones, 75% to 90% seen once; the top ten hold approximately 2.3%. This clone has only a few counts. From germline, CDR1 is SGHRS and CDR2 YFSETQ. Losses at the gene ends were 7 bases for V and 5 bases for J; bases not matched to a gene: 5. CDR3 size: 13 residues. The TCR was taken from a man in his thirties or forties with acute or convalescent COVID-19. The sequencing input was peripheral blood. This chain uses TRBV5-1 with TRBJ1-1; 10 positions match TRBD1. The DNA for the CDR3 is TGCGCCAGCGGTGACAGGGGGCGGACTGAAGCTTTCTTT. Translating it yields CASGDRGRTEAFF.